This T cell receptor beta chain was retrieved from a study of regulatory T cells in long-lasting Graves disease. V lost 2 bases to trimming and J lost 0 bases, with 14 bases between them. The CDR3 consists of 17 residues. Noted time point: persistent/refractory GD, antithyroid drugs over 5 years with positive TRAb. RNA extracted from PBMCs served as the sequencing template. Patients of an endocrinology department in Xi'an, China, were included. This clonotype occurred a few times. The antigen is unknown. Study observations and caveats: Lower TCR diversity was seen in persistent Graves' patients than in newly diagnosed ones. New patients shared fewer public clonotypes (about 1,000) than persistent patients did (roughly 2,500).

With iRepertoire HTBI primers and Arm-PCR of CDR3 regions, TCR beta libraries were built. One entry per CDR3 protein results from TCRdb running MiXCR on the multiplex PCR reads. The sample records roughly 400,000 distinct CDR3 sequences, approximately 22% being singletons. The sequenced sample was peripheral blood mononuclear cells (PBMCs), obtained when the disease was refractory, from a patient treated with antithyroid drugs. The sequence was collected from a female donor with Graves disease. V is TRBV12-3 or TRBV12-4 and J is TRBJ1-3, with D hard to call. The CDR3 DNA is TGTGCCAGCAGTTTACTCCCCTTTCCTGTCTCTGGAAACACCATATATTTT. Its protein product is CASSLLPFPVSGNTIYF.